This TCR beta chain was profiled in a study of early T cells in non-severe SARS-CoV-2 infection. Overall study: Sequencing of unsorted whole blood was done on bulk RNA, leaving chains unpaired.

In its sample, this clonotype was seen many times. One entry per CDR3 protein, called by TCRdb with MiXCR from the 5' RACE reads. The data show about 29,000 distinct CDR3 sequences, roughly 4.3% seen once. The V end was cut by 4 bases, the J end by 2 bases, with 15 bases between. This CDR3 has 15 amino acids. Germline lookup yields CDR1 SGHKS and CDR2 YYEKEE (reference sequence). The sequenced sample was whole blood. This chain uses TRBV5-5 with TRBJ1-1; possibly TRBD1 for D (6 bases). This receptor was identified in an adult who was a healthcare worker with PCR-confirmed SARS-CoV-2 infection or an uninfected control (not recorded which). The CDR3 spells CASSPHPGANTEAFF. The CDR3 DNA reads TGTGCCAGCAGCCCCCACCCAGGGGCCAACACTGAAGCTTTCTTT.